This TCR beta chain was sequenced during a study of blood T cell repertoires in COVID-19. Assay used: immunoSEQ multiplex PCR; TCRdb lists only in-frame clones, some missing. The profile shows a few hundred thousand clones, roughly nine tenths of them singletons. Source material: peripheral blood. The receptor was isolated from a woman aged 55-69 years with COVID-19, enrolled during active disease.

The CDR3 region has the DNA TGTGCCAGCAGCCCTCGAGCGAGCACAGATACGCAGTATTTT. Translation gives CASSPRASTDTQYF. This chain connects TRBV7-8 to TRBJ2-3, with D uncertain. The CDR3 runs to 14 residues. V was clipped by 5 bases and J by 0 bases, with 9 bases between them. Germline V gene sequence: CDR1 SGHVS, CDR2 FQNEAQ.